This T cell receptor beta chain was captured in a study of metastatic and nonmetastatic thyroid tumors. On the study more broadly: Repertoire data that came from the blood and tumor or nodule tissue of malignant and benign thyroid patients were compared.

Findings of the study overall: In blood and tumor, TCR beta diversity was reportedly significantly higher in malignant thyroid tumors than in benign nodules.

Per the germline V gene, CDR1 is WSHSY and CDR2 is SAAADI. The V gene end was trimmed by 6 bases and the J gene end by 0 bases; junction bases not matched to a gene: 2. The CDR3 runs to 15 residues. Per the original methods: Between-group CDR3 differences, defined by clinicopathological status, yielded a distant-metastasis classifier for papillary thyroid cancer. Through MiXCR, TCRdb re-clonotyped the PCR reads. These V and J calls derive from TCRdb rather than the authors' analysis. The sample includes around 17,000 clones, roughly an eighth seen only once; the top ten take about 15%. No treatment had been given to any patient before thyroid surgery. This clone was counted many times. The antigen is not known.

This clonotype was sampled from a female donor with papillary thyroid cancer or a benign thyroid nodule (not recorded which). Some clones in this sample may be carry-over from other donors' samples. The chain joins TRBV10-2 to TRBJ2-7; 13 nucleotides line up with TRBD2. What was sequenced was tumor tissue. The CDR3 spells CASRTSGGTSYEQYF. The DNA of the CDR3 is TGCGCCAGCAGGACTAGCGGGGGGACCTCCTACGAGCAGTACTTC.